The 32 T cell receptor beta chains below were found in one sample sequenced in a study of T cell repertoires in cytomegalovirus infection. TCRdb re-called the reads with MiXCR, one entry per CDR3 protein. This sample has fewer than 350,000 distinct CDR3 sequences; around 9.5% occur once, and the top ten carry about 4.5%. Sequencing was performed on PBMCs. The receptors here all came from a human donor in good health (CMV status not recorded). Some clones in this sample may be carry-over from other donors' samples.

This clonotype was counted between two and nine times. The rearrangement links TRBV24-1 to TRBJ2-7; 8 bases align to TRBD1. The CDR3 contains 15 residues. Trimming removed 2 bases from V and 5 bases from J; junction bases left unmatched: 7. CDR1 is KGHDR and CDR2 is SFDVKD in the germline V gene. CDR3 region: CATSDSGQGANEQYF. In nucleotides, the CDR3 is TGTGCCACCAGTGATTCGGGTCAGGGGGCCAACGAGCAGTACTTC.

This clonotype has a count of ten or more. The chain joins TRBV7-2 to TRBJ1-2; tentative D call: TRBD1 (6 bases). The CDR3 is made up of 14 amino acids. Germline loops: CDR1 SGHTA, CDR2 FQGNSA. V was pared by 3 bases and J by 4 bases, with 12 bases between. DNA of the CDR3: TGTGCCAGCAGCTTGACCAGGGGTCTCTATGGCTACACCTTC. This sequence encodes CASSLTRGLYGYTF.

This clonotype showed up just a few times. The rearrangement uses TRBV11-1 and TRBJ2-4; TRBD1 might be the D (5 bases). Trimming pared 3 bases from V and 7 bases from J, leaving 16 bases between. The CDR3 runs to 15 residues. Per germline, CDR1 SGHAT and CDR2 FQDESV (reference sequence). CDR3: CASSLGLAERNIQYF. CDR3 nucleotides: TGTGCCAGCAGCTTGGGGCTTGCCGAGAGGAACATTCAGTACTTC.

The sample holds many counts of this clonotype. The chain couples TRBV7-2 to TRBJ1-3; D may be TRBD1 (6 bases). Trimming cost V 4 bases and J 4 bases, with 11 bases left between them. The CDR3 spans 14 residues. In germline, CDR1 is SGHTA, CDR2 FQGNSA. The CDR3 DNA reads as TGTGCCAGCAGCTCCCTACAGGGCGGAAACACCATATATTTT. Translated, it gives CASSSLQGGNTIYF.

On this clonotype itself: A much bigger clone sits one base away, suggesting this may be a read error. This rearrangement joins TRBV2 to TRBJ1-2; D uncertain. Germline V gene lookup returns CDR1 SNHLY and CDR2 FYNNEI. Trimming pared 7 bases from V and 4 bases from J, leaving 10 bases between. CDR3 size: 12 residues. The CDR3 bases are TGTGCCAGCACCGGCGGAATCTATGGCTACACCTTC. Protein sequence: CASTGGIYGYTF.

This clonotype was observed at least ten times. V gene TRBV7-2 combines with J gene TRBJ1-1, with D possibly TRBD1 on 6 matching bases. This CDR3 comprises 16 residues. Trimming removed 4 bases from V and 5 bases from J, with 20 bases in between. The V gene's germline CDR1 is SGHTA and CDR2 FQGNSA. The CDR3 reads CASSSRGQSLGTEAFF. CDR3 sequence (DNA): TGTGCCAGCAGCTCCAGGGGTCAGAGTTTAGGAACTGAAGCTTTCTTT.

As to this clonotype: A read error may explain this, as a much larger clone is one base away. The V call is TRBV7-2, the J call TRBJ2-7, with a possible D match to TRBD1 (6 bases). Germline CDR1 SGHTA, CDR2 FQGNSA. The CDR3 is 16 residues long. The CDR3 region has the DNA TGTGCCAGCAGCTCGTCAATTTCACAGGGTACCTACGCGCAGTACTTC. It encodes CASSSSISQGTYAQYF.

This clonotype was counted ten times or more. The chain has TRBV7-2 and TRBJ2-1; D perhaps matches TRBD1 (6 bases). CDR1 and CDR2 from the germline V gene are SGHTA and FQGNSA. V was cut by 5 bases and J by 5 bases, with 13 bases left in between. The CDR3 consists of 14 residues. CDR3 sequence reads: CASSLRQVNNEQFF. CDR3 sequence (DNA): TGTGCCAGCAGCCTCAGACAGGTTAACAATGAGCAGTTCTTC.

The V call is TRBV19, the J call TRBJ1-5; no reliable D call. The germline gives CDR1 LNHDA, CDR2 SQIVND (reference sequence). Trimming took 1 base from V and 6 from J, leaving 4 bases between them. The CDR3 extends over 12 amino acids. The CDR3 sequence is CASSIGGQPQHF. The CDR3 DNA follows: TGTGCCAGTAGTATAGGGGGTCAGCCCCAGCATTTT. The full variable domain, its missing parts supplied by reference TRBV19 and TRBJ1-5, is DGGITQSPKYLFRKEGQNVTLSCEQNLNHDAMYWYRQDPGQGLRLIYYSQIVNDFQKGDIAEGYSVSREKKESFPLTVTSAQKNPTAFYLCASSIGGQPQHFGDGTRLSIL.

This clonotype was seen many times. The rearrangement links TRBV28 to TRBJ2-5, with 9 bases that match TRBD1. In germline, CDR1 is MDHEN, CDR2 SYDVKM. The CDR3 runs 14 residues. J was trimmed by 6 bases and V by 6 bases; bases with no gene match: 8. CDR3 amino acids: CASRYRDRVKTQYF. CDR3 DNA: TGTGCCAGCAGATACCGGGACAGGGTAAAGACCCAGTACTTC.

This clonotype was seen a handful of times. This chain connects TRBV7-2 to TRBJ2-3; TRBD2 agrees at 14 bases. Germline CDR1 SGHTA, CDR2 FQGNSA. The junction had 3 bases not matched to a gene; V was cut back by 3 bases and J by 1 base. The CDR3 length is 17 residues. The CDR3 here is CASSFRLAGGGTDTQYF. Written as DNA, the CDR3 is TGTGCCAGCAGCTTCCGACTAGCGGGAGGGGGCACAGATACGCAGTATTTT.

In its sample, this clonotype was seen a few times. A much more abundant neighbour one base away suggests this may be a read error. The rearrangement joins TRBV11-2 to TRBJ1-1; D gene uncertain. From germline, CDR1 is SGHAT and CDR2 FQNNGV. The germline V and J ends were trimmed by 2 bases and 1 base, with 5 bases remaining between them. The CDR3 consists of 13 residues. The CDR3 is CASSLIQNTEAFF. CDR3 bases: TGTGCCAGCAGCTTAATCCAGAACACTGAAGCTTTCTTT.

The chain uses TRBV7-3 and TRBJ2-2, with no clear D. This CDR3 spans 16 amino acids. The V and J ends lost 0 bases and 0 bases respectively, with 8 bases between them. The germline V gene encodes CDR1 SGHTA and CDR2 FQGTGA. CDR3 in DNA: TGTGCCAGCAGCTTAACGTCTATCGCGAACACCGGGGAGCTGTTTTTT. It yields the protein CASSLTSIANTGELFF.

This clonotype appeared many times. The chain couples TRBV7-2 to TRBJ2-3; unclear D gene. V was pared by 1 base and J by 0 bases, with 5 bases between. This CDR3 is 14 amino acids long. Looked up from germline, CDR1 is SGHTA and CDR2 is FQGNSA. CDR3 protein: CASSLGPSTDTQYF. The CDR3 DNA reads TGTGCCAGCAGCTTAGGCCCTAGCACAGATACGCAGTATTTT.

This clonotype has ten or more counts. The chain is built from TRBV19 and TRBJ2-1, with TRBD2 matching over 11 bases. CDR1 and CDR2 from the germline V gene are LNHDA and SQIVND (reference sequence). V gave up 2 bases and J gave up 6 bases; unmatched junction bases: 3. The CDR3 has 15 amino acids. The CDR3: CASSIPGLAANEQFF. The CDR3 DNA reads as TGTGCCAGTAGTATACCGGGACTAGCGGCCAATGAGCAGTTCTTC.

This clonotype was picked up a small number of times. The chain combines TRBV7-9 with TRBJ1-5; no firm D call. Trimming cost V 4 bases and J 7 bases, with 11 bases left between them. The CDR3 length is 13 residues. CDR1 SEHNR and CDR2 FQNEAQ come from the germline V gene (reference sequence). The DNA of the CDR3 is TGTGCCAGCAGCTCCATGGGCGGACAGCCCCAGCATTTT. This encodes CASSSMGGQPQHF.

This clonotype was seen at least ten times. The chain has TRBV12-3 or TRBV12-4 and TRBJ1-4, with TRBD1 as a possible D gene (5 bases). The CDR3 extends over 14 amino acids. V lost 1 base and J 6 bases, leaving 9 bases between the germline ends. CDR3 protein: CASSLGGTDEKLFF. CDR3 DNA sequence: TGTGCCAGCAGTTTAGGAGGGACCGATGAAAAACTGTTTTTT.

In this sample, this clonotype turned up many times. V gene TRBV6-6 combines with J gene TRBJ1-2; D not certain. CDR1 is MNHNY, CDR2 SVGAGI, per germline (reference sequence). The V and J ends lost 7 bases and 2 bases respectively, with 5 bases between them. This CDR3 region has 11 residues. Here the CDR3 reads CASILNYGYTF. CDR3 DNA sequence: TGTGCCAGCATTCTCAACTATGGCTACACCTTC.

The rearrangement joins TRBV4-3 to TRBJ2-1, with D possibly matching TRBD2 (5 bases). The CDR3 contains 16 residues. The V and J ends lost 0 bases and 3 bases respectively, with 12 bases between them. The germline CDR1 and CDR2 sequences are LGHNA and YSLEER. In DNA form, the CDR3 reads TGCGCCAGCAGCCAAGACACCCCTAGCAACTACAATGAGCAGTTCTTC. It is translated as CASSQDTPSNYNEQFF.

The J gene is TRBJ2-1, the V gene TRBV13; D tentatively fits TRBD1 or TRBD2 (5 bases each). Trimming took 3 bases from V and 5 from J, leaving 11 bases between them. Germline V gene lookup returns CDR1 PRHDT and CDR2 FYEKMQ (reference sequence). The CDR3 is made up of 14 amino acids. The CDR3 loop reads CASSFGTAHNEQFF. Written as DNA, the CDR3 is TGTGCCAGCAGCTTCGGGACGGCCCACAATGAGCAGTTCTTC. Full variable domain (remainder filled in from reference TRBV13 and TRBJ2-1): AAGVIQSPRHLIKEKRETATLKCYPIPRHDTVYWYQQGPGQDPQFLISFYEKMQSDKGSIPDRFSAQQFSDYHSELNMSSLELGDSALYFCASSFGTAHNEQFFGPGTRLTVL.

This clonotype was counted ten times or more. The chain has TRBV7-2 and TRBJ2-1; 15 nucleotides align to TRBD2. The CDR3 is made up of 17 amino acids. Per germline, CDR1 SGHTA and CDR2 FQGNSA. The junction had 8 bases not matched to a gene; V was cut back by 5 bases and J by 6 bases. This CDR3 reads CASSLDMGLAGGNEQFF. The DNA for the CDR3 is TGTGCCAGCAGCCTCGATATGGGACTAGCGGGAGGCAATGAGCAGTTCTTC.

This clonotype was seen many times. The chain recombines TRBV30 with TRBJ2-5; tentatively, D is TRBD2 (5 bases). V shed 1 base and J shed 2 bases, with 8 bases lying between them. Germline CDR1 reads GTSNPN; CDR2 reads SVGIG (reference sequence). This CDR3 comprises 13 residues. CDR3 nucleotides: TGTGCCTGGAGTGGGACTGGACAAGAGACCCAGTACTTC. It yields the protein CAWSGTGQETQYF.

The genes are TRBV6-1 and TRBJ1-1; D gene ambiguous. The CDR3 has 12 residues. The germline V and J ends were trimmed by 6 bases and 8 bases, with 13 bases remaining between them. Germline V gene data show CDR1 as MNHNS and CDR2 as SASEGT. The CDR3 coding sequence is TGTGCCAGCAGCCAGAGCGGGGTAGAAGCTTTCTTT. Protein sequence: CASSQSGVEAFF.

This clonotype appeared many times. This chain joins TRBV7-2 and TRBJ2-5; 9 bases match TRBD2. Germline values: CDR1 SGHTA, CDR2 FQGNSA. The V and J ends lost 5 bases and 6 bases, in that order; junction bases with no gene match: 7. This CDR3 is 14 amino acids long. The CDR3 DNA reads as TGTGCCAGCAGCGAGGCGGGGGGGCCGAAGACCCAGTACTTC. It translates to CASSEAGGPKTQYF.

Only a few counts were recorded for this clonotype. The genes are TRBV28 and TRBJ2-7; possible D gene TRBD2, 5 bases. Trimming stripped 6 bases from V and 3 bases from J, with 9 bases between. The CDR3 runs 12 residues. Per the germline V gene, CDR1 is MDHEN and CDR2 is SYDVKM. The CDR3 region has the DNA TGTGCCAGCAGCCGGGGTTTCTACGAGCAGTACTTC. This sequence encodes CASSRGFYEQYF.

This clonotype was seen many times. V and J are TRBV7-8 and TRBJ2-7; D ambiguous. This CDR3 contains 14 residues. The V end was cut by 6 bases, the J end by 2 bases, with 14 bases between. Germline loops: CDR1 SGHVS, CDR2 FQNEAQ. Here the CDR3 reads CASSRRQSTYEQYF. CDR3 nucleotides: TGTGCCAGCAGTAGGCGGCAGAGTACCTACGAGCAGTACTTC.

There are a few counts of this clonotype. This rearrangement joins TRBV7-9 to TRBJ2-1; D is perhaps TRBD2 (5 bases). V lost 3 bases and J lost 11, with 11 bases in between. Germline CDR1 and CDR2: SEHNR and FQNEAQ (reference sequence). The CDR3 loop spans 12 amino acids. CDR3 coding DNA: TGTGCCAGCAGCTTTGGTGAGGGCCAGCAGTTCTTC. As protein: CASSFGEGQQFF.

This clonotype was detected a few times. This chain uses TRBV18 with TRBJ2-1; TRBD2 might be the D (5 bases). CDR3 size: 15 residues. CDR1 and CDR2 from the germline V gene are KGHSH and LQKENI. V was shortened by 2 bases and J by 0 bases, with 8 bases between the two germline ends. The CDR3 nucleotides are TGTGCCAGCTCACCATGGAGGAACTCCTACAATGAGCAGTTCTTC. Translation: CASSPWRNSYNEQFF.

This chain joins TRBV15 and TRBJ2-1, with D possibly matching TRBD1 (8 bases). The CDR3 consists of 16 residues. V dropped 5 bases and J dropped 5 bases, with 19 bases sitting between them. Germline CDR1 LNHNV, CDR2 YYDKDF (reference sequence). CDR3 nucleotides: TGTGCCACCAGCCACAAGGGAGGGGGACAGGACAATGAGCAGTTCTTC. It codes for CATSHKGGGQDNEQFF.

This clonotype was seen repeatedly, ten times or more. In DNA, the CDR3 is TGTGCCAGCAGCTTAGACGGGAGCTGGGATGAGCAGTTCTTC. This encodes CASSLDGSWDEQFF. The chain recombines TRBV11-3 with TRBJ2-1; tentatively, D is TRBD2 (6 bases). CDR1 and CDR2 from the germline V gene are SGHNT and YENEEA. V lost 0 bases and J 8 bases, leaving 11 bases between the germline ends. This CDR3 comprises 14 residues.

In this sample, this clonotype turned up many times. The chain is built from TRBV12-5 and TRBJ2-1, with 8 nucleotides matching TRBD2. The CDR3 runs to 19 residues. The V gene's germline CDR1 is LGHNT and CDR2 FRNRAP. V gave up 1 base and J gave up 8 bases; unmatched junction bases: 19. CDR3 loop: CASGLAPLGGGGRTYEQFF. The CDR3 DNA reads TGTGCTAGTGGTTTGGCCCCTTTGGGAGGTGGCGGGAGGACGTATGAGCAGTTCTTC.

This clonotype has just a few counts. J is TRBJ2-1 and V is TRBV7-2; possibly TRBD1 or TRBD2 for D (7 bases each). The V end lost 0 bases, the J end lost 4 bases, and 16 bases lay between the germline ends. Germline CDR1 is SGHTA and CDR2 is FQGNSA. The CDR3 contains 17 residues. The CDR3 coding sequence is TGTGCCAGCAGCTTAGCTAAGGCAGGGGGGGGATACAATGAGCAGTTCTTC. Translated, it gives CASSLAKAGGGYNEQFF.